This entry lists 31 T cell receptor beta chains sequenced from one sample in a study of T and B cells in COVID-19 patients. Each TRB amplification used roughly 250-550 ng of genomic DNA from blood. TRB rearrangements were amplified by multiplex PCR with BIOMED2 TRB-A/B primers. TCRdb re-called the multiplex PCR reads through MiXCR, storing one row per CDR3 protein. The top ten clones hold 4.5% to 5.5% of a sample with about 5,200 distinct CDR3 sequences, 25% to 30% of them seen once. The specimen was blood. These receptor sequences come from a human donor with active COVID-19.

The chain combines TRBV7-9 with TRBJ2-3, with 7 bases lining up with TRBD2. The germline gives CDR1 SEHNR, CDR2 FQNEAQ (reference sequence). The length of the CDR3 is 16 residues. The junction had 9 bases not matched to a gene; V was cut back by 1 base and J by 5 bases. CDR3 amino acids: CASSLVTSTWGDTQYF. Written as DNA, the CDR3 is TGTGCCAGCAGCTTAGTGACTAGCACGTGGGGAGATACGCAGTATTTT.

CDR3 protein: CASSLTGTATYEQYF. In nucleotides, the CDR3 is TGCGCCAGCAGCTTGACCGGGACAGCTACCTACGAGCAGTACTTC. The chain joins TRBV5-1 to TRBJ2-7; 7 bases line up with TRBD1. Germline V gene sequence: CDR1 SGHRS, CDR2 YFSETQ. V trimming: 1 base; J trimming: 2 bases; junction bases outside the gene matches: 6. The length of the CDR3 is 15 residues.

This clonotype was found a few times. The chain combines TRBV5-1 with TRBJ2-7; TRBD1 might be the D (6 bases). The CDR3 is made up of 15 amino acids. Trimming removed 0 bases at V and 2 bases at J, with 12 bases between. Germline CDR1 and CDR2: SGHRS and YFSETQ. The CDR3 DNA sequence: TGCGCCAGCAGCTTGGCCGGGGACACTACCTACGAGCAGTACTTC. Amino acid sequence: CASSLAGDTTYEQYF.

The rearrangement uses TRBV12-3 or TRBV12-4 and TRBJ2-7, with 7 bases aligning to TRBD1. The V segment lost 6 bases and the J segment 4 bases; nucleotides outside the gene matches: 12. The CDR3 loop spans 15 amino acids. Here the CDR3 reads CASSRAPGQIYEQYF. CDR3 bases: TGTGCCAGCAGCCGCGCTCCGGGACAGATTTACGAGCAGTACTTC.

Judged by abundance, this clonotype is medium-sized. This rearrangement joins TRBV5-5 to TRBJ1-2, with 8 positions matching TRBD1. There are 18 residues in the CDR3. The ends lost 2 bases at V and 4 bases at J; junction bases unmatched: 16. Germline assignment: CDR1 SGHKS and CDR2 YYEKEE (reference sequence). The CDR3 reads CASSLDPGQVRRGYGYTF. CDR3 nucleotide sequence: TGTGCCAGCAGCTTAGATCCGGGACAGGTGAGACGTGGCTATGGCTACACCTTC.

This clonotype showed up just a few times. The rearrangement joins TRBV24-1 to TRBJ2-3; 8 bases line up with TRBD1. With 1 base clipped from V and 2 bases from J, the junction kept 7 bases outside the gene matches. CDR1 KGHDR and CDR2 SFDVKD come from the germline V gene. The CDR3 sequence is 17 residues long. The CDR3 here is CATSDLGTGGNTDTQYF. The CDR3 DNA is TGTGCCACCAGTGATTTAGGCACAGGGGGAAACACAGATACGCAGTATTTT.

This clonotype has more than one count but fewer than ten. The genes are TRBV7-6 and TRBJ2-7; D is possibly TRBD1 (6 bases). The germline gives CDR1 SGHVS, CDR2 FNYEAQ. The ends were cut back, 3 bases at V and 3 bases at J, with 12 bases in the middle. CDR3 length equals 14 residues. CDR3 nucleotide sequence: TGTGCCAGCAGCTTGAACCGGGACAACTACGAGCAGTACTTC. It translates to CASSLNRDNYEQYF.

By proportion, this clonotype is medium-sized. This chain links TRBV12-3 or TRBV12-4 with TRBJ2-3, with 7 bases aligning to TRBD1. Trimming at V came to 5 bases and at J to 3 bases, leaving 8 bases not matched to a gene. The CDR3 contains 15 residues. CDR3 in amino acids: CASSPNRGRTDTQYF. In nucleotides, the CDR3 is TGTGCCAGCAGTCCGAACAGGGGAAGGACAGATACGCAGTATTTT.

Written as DNA, the CDR3 is TGTGCCAGCAGCTTAATTTCAGGGGTGGGAGAGACCCAGTACTTC. Protein product: CASSLISGVGETQYF. V usage is TRBV7-2 and J usage is TRBJ2-5, with TRBD1 as a possible D gene (6 bases). Germline V gene data show CDR1 as SGHTA and CDR2 as FQGNSA. V was clipped by 2 bases and J by 4 bases, with 14 bases between them. The CDR3 sequence is 15 residues long.

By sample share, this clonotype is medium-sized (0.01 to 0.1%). This CDR3 reads CASSPPFGPQHF. The CDR3 region has the DNA TGTGCCAGTAGTCCACCATTTGGGCCCCAGCATTTT. The chain joins TRBV19 to TRBJ1-5; D is unclear. Germline V gives CDR1 LNHDA, CDR2 SQIVND (reference sequence). The CDR3 has 12 amino acids. Trimming left V 5 bases short and J 9 bases short, with 11 bases between.

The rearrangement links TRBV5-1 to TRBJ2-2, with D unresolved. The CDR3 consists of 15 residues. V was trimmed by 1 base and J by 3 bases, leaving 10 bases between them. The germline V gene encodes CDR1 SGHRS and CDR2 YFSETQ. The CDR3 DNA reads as TGCGCCAGCAGCTTGACTACCCTAGACACCGGGGAGCTGTTTTTT. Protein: CASSLTTLDTGELFF.

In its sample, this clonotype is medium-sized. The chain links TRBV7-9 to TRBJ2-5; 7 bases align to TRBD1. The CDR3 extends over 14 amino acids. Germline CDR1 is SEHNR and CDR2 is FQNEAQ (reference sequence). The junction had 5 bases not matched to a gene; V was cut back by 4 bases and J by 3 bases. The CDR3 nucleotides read TGTGCCAGCAGCTCGACAGGGTCGGAAGAGACCCAGTACTTC. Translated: CASSSTGSEETQYF.

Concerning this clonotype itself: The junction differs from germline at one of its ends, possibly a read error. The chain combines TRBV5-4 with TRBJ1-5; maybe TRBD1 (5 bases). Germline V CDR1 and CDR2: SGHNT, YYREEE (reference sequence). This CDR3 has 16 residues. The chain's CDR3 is CASSWGGTGGNQPQHF. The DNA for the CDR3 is TGCGCCAGCAGCTGGGGGGGGACGGGAGGCAATCAGCCCCAGCATTTT.

This CDR3 is CASSDRAGGPTDTQYF. Here the CDR3 DNA reads TGTGCCAGTAGTGATAGGGCGGGAGGGCCCACAGATACGCAGTATTTT. The chain joins TRBV19 to TRBJ2-3, with 9 bases aligning to TRBD2. In germline, CDR1 is LNHDA, CDR2 SQIVND (reference sequence). Trimming took 5 bases from V and 2 from J; bases not matched to a gene: 8. The CDR3 runs to 16 residues. Drawing the rest from reference TRBV19 and TRBJ2-3, the complete variable domain is DGGITQSPKYLFRKEGQNVTLSCEQNLNHDAMYWYRQDPGQGLRLIYYSQIVNDFQKGDIAEGYSVSREKKESFPLTVTSAQKNPTAFYLCASSDRAGGPTDTQYFGPGTRLTVL.

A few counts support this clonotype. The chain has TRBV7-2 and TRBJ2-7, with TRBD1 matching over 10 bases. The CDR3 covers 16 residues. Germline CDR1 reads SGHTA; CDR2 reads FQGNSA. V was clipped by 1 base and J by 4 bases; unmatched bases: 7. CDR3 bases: TGTGCCAGCAGCTTAGTAGGGACAGGGGTTACATACGAGCAGTACTTC. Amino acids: CASSLVGTGVTYEQYF.

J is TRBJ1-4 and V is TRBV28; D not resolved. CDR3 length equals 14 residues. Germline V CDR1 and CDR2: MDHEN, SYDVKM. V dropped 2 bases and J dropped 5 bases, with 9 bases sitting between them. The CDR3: CASSLIRGNEKLFF. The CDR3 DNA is TGTGCCAGCAGTTTAATACGGGGAAATGAAAAACTGTTTTTT.

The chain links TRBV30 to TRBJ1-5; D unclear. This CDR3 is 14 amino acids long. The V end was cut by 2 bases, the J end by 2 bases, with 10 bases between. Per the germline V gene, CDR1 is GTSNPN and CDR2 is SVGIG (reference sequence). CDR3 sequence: CAWSLSLGNQPQHF. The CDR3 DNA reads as TGTGCCTGGAGTCTCTCGTTAGGCAATCAGCCCCAGCATTTT.

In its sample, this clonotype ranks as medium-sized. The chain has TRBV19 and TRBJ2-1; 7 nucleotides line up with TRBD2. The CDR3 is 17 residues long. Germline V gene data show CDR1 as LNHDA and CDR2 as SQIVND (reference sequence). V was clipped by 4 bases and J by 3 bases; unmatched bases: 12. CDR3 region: CASSKRSRERGYNEQFF. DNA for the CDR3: TGTGCCAGTAGTAAGAGGTCTAGAGAGCGGGGCTACAATGAGCAGTTCTTC.

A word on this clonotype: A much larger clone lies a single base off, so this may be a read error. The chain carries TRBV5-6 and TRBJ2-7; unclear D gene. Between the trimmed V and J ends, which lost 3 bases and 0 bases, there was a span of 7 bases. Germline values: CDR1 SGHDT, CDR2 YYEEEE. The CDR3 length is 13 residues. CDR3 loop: CASSSRSSYEQYF. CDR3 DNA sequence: TGTGCCAGCAGCTCCCGCAGCTCCTACGAGCAGTACTTC.

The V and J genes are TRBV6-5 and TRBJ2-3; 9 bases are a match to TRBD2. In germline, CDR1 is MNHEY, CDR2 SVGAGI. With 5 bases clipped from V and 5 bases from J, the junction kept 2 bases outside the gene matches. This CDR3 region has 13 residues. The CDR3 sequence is CASSSGRRDTQYF. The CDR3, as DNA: TGTGCCAGCAGTAGCGGGAGGAGAGATACGCAGTATTTT.

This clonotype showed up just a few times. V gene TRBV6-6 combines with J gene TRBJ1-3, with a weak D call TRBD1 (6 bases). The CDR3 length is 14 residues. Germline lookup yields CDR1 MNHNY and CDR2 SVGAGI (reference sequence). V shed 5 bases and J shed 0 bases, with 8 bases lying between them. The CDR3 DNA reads TGTGCCAGCAGTCGAGGGGGCTCTGGAAACACCATATATTTT. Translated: CASSRGGSGNTIYF.

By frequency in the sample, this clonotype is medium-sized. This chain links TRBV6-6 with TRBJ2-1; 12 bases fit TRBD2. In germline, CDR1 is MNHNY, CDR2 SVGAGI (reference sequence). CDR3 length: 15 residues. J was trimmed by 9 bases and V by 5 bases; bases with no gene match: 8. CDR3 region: CASSALAGGRGEQFF. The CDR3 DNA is TGTGCCAGCAGTGCTCTAGCGGGGGGGCGAGGTGAGCAGTTCTTC.

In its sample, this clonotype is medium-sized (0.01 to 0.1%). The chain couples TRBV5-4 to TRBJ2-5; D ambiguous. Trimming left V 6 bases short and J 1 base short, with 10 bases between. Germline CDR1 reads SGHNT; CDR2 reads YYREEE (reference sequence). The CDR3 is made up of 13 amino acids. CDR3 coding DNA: TGTGCCAGCACCCTCCGGGCCCAAGAGACCCAGTACTTC. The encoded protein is CASTLRAQETQYF.

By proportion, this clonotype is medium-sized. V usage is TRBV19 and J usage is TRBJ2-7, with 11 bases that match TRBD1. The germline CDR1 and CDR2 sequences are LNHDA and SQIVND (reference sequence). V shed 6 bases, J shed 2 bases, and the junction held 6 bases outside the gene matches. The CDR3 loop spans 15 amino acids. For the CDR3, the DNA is TGTGCCAGTAGAAGATCGGGACAGGGGGCCTACGAGCAGTACTTC. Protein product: CASRRSGQGAYEQYF. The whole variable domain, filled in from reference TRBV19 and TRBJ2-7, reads DGGITQSPKYLFRKEGQNVTLSCEQNLNHDAMYWYRQDPGQGLRLIYYSQIVNDFQKGDIAEGYSVSREKKESFPLTVTSAQKNPTAFYLCASRRSGQGAYEQYFGPGTRLTVT.

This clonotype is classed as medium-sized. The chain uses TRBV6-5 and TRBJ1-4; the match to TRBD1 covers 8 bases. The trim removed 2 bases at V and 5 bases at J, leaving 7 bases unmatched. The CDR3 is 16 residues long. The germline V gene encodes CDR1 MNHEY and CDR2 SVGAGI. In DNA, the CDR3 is TGTGCCAGCAGTTACACCGACCGGACAGGGAATGAAAAACTGTTTTTT. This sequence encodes CASSYTDRTGNEKLFF.

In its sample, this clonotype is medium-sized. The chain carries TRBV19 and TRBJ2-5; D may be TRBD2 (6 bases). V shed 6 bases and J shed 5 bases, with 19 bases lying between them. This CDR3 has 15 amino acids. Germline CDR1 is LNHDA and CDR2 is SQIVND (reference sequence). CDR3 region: CASSPQAGSGETQYF. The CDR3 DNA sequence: TGTGCCAGTAGCCCTCAGGCCGGGAGTGGGGAGACCCAGTACTTC.

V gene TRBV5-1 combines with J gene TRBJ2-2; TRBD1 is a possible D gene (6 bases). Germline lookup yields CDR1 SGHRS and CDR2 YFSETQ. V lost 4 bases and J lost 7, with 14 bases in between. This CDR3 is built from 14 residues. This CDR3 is CASSQRQDGGELFF. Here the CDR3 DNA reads TGCGCCAGCAGCCAAAGACAGGACGGCGGGGAGCTGTTTTTT.

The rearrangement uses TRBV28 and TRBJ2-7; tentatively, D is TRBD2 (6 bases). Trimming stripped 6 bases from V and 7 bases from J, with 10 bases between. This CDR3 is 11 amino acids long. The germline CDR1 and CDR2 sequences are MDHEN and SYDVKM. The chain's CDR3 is CASSPEGEQYF. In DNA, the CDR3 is TGTGCCAGCAGCCCGGAGGGGGAGCAGTACTTC.

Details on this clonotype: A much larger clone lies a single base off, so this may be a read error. CDR3 protein: CASSAGTTYNEQFF. The DNA of the CDR3 is TGTGCCAGCTCAGCAGGGACCACCTACAATGAGCAGTTCTTC. This rearrangement joins TRBV18 to TRBJ2-1; TRBD1 or TRBD2 may be the D gene (5 bases each). Trimming stripped 5 bases from V and 2 bases from J, with 10 bases between. The CDR3 has 14 residues. Germline V gene data show CDR1 as KGHSH and CDR2 as LQKENI.

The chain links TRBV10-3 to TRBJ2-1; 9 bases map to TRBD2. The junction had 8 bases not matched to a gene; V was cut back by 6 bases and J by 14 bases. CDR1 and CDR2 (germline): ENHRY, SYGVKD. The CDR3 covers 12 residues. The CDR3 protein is CAIRGTSRGKFF. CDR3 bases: TGTGCCATCAGGGGGACTAGCAGGGGAAAGTTCTTC.

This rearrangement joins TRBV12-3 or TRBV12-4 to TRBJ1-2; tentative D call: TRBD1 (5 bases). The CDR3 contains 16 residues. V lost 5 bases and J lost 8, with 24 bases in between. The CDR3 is CASSRGGSTLLRGYTF. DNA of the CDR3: TGTGCCAGCAGTCGGGGGGGGTCCACCCTTCTTAGGGGCTACACCTTC.